This is a list of T cell receptor beta chains from one sample in a study of cytomegalovirus exposure and HLA in healthy donors. The protocol was immunoSEQ multiplex PCR, while the TCRdb copy is restricted to in-frame clones and leaves out a portion. The sample holds roughly 200,000 clones, around 80% seen once. Sequenced: PBMCs. These receptors were taken from a woman in her 30s in good health and CMV-seronegative. Both conserved end residues are part of each CDR3. The D gene is left open where the match is weak. For some rows the clone size is stated as once, few or many, or as a class when expanded; others skip it.

d_call: .; j_call: TRBJ1-5; clone_size: .; v_call: TRBV6-5; cdr3_aa: CASSYSSSNQPQHF; cdr3_nt: TGTGCCAGCAGTTACTCGAGTAGCAATCAGCCCCAGCATTTT
d_call: .; j_call: TRBJ1-1; clone_size: .; v_call: TRBV11-1; cdr3_aa: CASSPAGGDTEAFF; cdr3_nt: TGTGCCAGCAGCCCAGCTGGAGGGGACACTGAAGCTTTCTTT
d_call: .; j_call: TRBJ1-2; clone_size: few; v_call: TRBV19; cdr3_aa: CASSIRYGYTF; cdr3_nt: TGTGCCAGTAGTATTCGGTATGGCTACACCTTC
d_call: TRBD2; j_call: TRBJ2-2; clone_size: .; v_call: TRBV19; cdr3_aa: CASSLGTRGTGELFF; cdr3_nt: TGTGCCAGTAGCCTGGGGACTAGAGGTACCGGGGAGCTGTTTTTT
d_call: TRBD1; j_call: TRBJ2-7; clone_size: .; v_call: TRBV4-1; cdr3_aa: CASSRLGQGAYEQYF; cdr3_nt: TGCGCCAGCAGCCGGTTGGGACAGGGGGCCTACGAGCAGTACTTC
d_call: .; j_call: TRBJ1-4; clone_size: .; v_call: TRBV7-8; cdr3_aa: CASSDRTATNEKLFF; cdr3_nt: TGTGCCAGCAGCGACAGGACAGCAACTAATGAAAAACTGTTTTTT
d_call: TRBD2; j_call: TRBJ2-2; clone_size: .; v_call: TRBV6-5; cdr3_aa: CASIRRAGSPGELFF; cdr3_nt: TGTGCCAGCATTCGTAGAGCGGGGAGCCCCGGGGAGCTGTTTTTT
d_call: TRBD1; j_call: TRBJ2-7; clone_size: .; v_call: TRBV7-9; cdr3_aa: CASRSGTGFYEQYF; cdr3_nt: TGTGCCAGCAGATCCGGGACAGGGTTTTACGAGCAGTACTTC
d_call: .; j_call: TRBJ1-2; clone_size: few; v_call: TRBV2; cdr3_aa: CASTGASYGYTF; cdr3_nt: TGTGCCAGCACTGGGGCCAGCTATGGCTACACCTTC
d_call: .; j_call: TRBJ2-3; clone_size: .; v_call: TRBV30; cdr3_aa: CAQSRADTQYF; cdr3_nt: TGTGCCCAATCACGGGCAGATACGCAGTATTTT
d_call: TRBD1; j_call: TRBJ1-5; clone_size: .; v_call: TRBV7-8; cdr3_aa: CASSPGTGGDSNQPQHF; cdr3_nt: TGTGCCAGCAGCCCCGGGACAGGGGGCGATAGCAATCAGCCCCAGCATTTT
d_call: .; j_call: TRBJ2-7; clone_size: few; v_call: TRBV28; cdr3_aa: CASTARDISSYEQYF; cdr3_nt: TGTGCCAGCACCGCCCGGGACATCAGCTCCTACGAGCAGTACTTC
d_call: TRBD2; j_call: TRBJ2-1; clone_size: .; v_call: TRBV29-1; cdr3_aa: CSVQSSGYSYNEQFF; cdr3_nt: TGCAGCGTTCAATCTAGCGGATATTCCTACAATGAGCAGTTCTTC
d_call: TRBD1; j_call: TRBJ1-2; clone_size: once; v_call: TRBV4-2; cdr3_aa: CASRGGDRAFYGYTF; cdr3_nt: TGTGCCAGCAGAGGAGGCGACAGGGCCTTTTATGGCTACACCTTC
d_call: .; j_call: TRBJ1-1; clone_size: once; v_call: TRBV5-1; cdr3_aa: CASSPMSSTEAFF; cdr3_nt: TGCGCCAGTAGTCCCATGTCGAGCACTGAAGCTTTCTTT
d_call: TRBD1; j_call: TRBJ2-7; clone_size: .; v_call: TRBV18; cdr3_aa: CASSPGTAYSYEQYF; cdr3_nt: TGTGCCAGCTCACCCGGGACAGCTTACTCCTACGAGCAGTACTTC
d_call: TRBD2; j_call: TRBJ2-1; clone_size: .; v_call: TRBV5-1; cdr3_aa: CASKRLAGGNEQFF; cdr3_nt: TGCGCCAGCAAGAGACTAGCGGGAGGCAATGAGCAGTTCTTC
d_call: TRBD1; j_call: TRBJ1-3; clone_size: .; v_call: TRBV11-2; cdr3_aa: CASSPSADRGSPGNTIYF; cdr3_nt: TGTGCCAGCAGCCCTAGCGCGGACAGGGGATCACCTGGAAACACCATATATTTT
d_call: TRBD2; j_call: TRBJ2-3; clone_size: .; v_call: TRBV27; cdr3_aa: CASSWVAGGATDTQYF; cdr3_nt: TGTGCCAGCAGTTGGGTAGCGGGGGGTGCGACAGATACGCAGTATTTT
d_call: .; j_call: TRBJ2-7; clone_size: .; v_call: TRBV28; cdr3_aa: CASSLRGYEQYF; cdr3_nt: TGTGCCAGCAGTTTACGGGGATACGAGCAGTACTTC
d_call: .; j_call: TRBJ2-1; clone_size: .; v_call: TRBV10-1; cdr3_aa: CASSPAGVGANEQFF; cdr3_nt: TGCGCCAGCAGCCCCGCCGGTGTGGGGGCCAATGAGCAGTTCTTC
d_call: TRBD1; j_call: TRBJ1-6; clone_size: .; v_call: TRBV27; cdr3_aa: CASSWDRVNSPLHF; cdr3_nt: TGTGCCAGCAGTTGGGACAGAGTTAATTCACCCCTCCACTTT
d_call: TRBD1; j_call: TRBJ1-2; clone_size: once; v_call: TRBV6-5; cdr3_aa: CASSYTGTGGGGGYTF; cdr3_nt: TGTGCCAGCAGTTACACCGGGACAGGGGGCGGCGGTGGCTACACCTTC
d_call: TRBD1; j_call: TRBJ2-7; clone_size: .; v_call: TRBV7-9; cdr3_aa: CASRQGVSYEQYF; cdr3_nt: TGTGCCAGCCGACAGGGGGTCTCCTACGAGCAGTACTTC
d_call: .; j_call: TRBJ1-5; clone_size: .; v_call: TRBV6-5; cdr3_aa: CASSYSSQGTQPQHF; cdr3_nt: TGTGCCAGCAGTTACTCGTCTCAGGGAACCCAGCCCCAGCATTTT
d_call: .; j_call: TRBJ2-7; clone_size: .; v_call: TRBV5-4; cdr3_aa: CASSPNYYEQYF; cdr3_nt: TGTGCCAGCAGCCCCAACTACTACGAGCAGTACTTC
d_call: TRBD2; j_call: TRBJ2-7; clone_size: once; v_call: TRBV4-1; cdr3_aa: CASSQIGAGGPNEQYF; cdr3_nt: TGCGCCAGCAGCCAGATTGGTGCGGGAGGGCCCAACGAGCAGTACTTC
d_call: .; j_call: TRBJ1-1; clone_size: .; v_call: TRBV7-9; cdr3_aa: CASSRDNWEAFF; cdr3_nt: TGTGCCAGCAGCCGGGACAACTGGGAAGCTTTCTTT
d_call: .; j_call: TRBJ2-7; clone_size: few; v_call: TRBV18; cdr3_aa: CASSEGVTYEQYF; cdr3_nt: TGTGCCAGCTCAGAGGGGGTCACCTACGAGCAGTACTTC
d_call: .; j_call: TRBJ2-7; clone_size: .; v_call: TRBV7-6; cdr3_aa: CASSLDRQSYEQYF; cdr3_nt: TGTGCCAGCAGCTTAGATCGACAATCCTACGAGCAGTACTTC
d_call: TRBD2; j_call: TRBJ2-2; clone_size: .; v_call: TRBV15; cdr3_aa: CATSRGGLAGGRVNTGELFF; cdr3_nt: TGTGCCACCAGCAGAGGAGGACTAGCGGGGGGTCGAGTGAACACCGGGGAGCTGTTTTTT
d_call: TRBD1; j_call: TRBJ1-2; clone_size: few; v_call: TRBV12-5; cdr3_aa: CASGLEATGNYGYTF; cdr3_nt: TGTGCTAGTGGTTTGGAAGCGACAGGGAACTATGGCTACACCTTC